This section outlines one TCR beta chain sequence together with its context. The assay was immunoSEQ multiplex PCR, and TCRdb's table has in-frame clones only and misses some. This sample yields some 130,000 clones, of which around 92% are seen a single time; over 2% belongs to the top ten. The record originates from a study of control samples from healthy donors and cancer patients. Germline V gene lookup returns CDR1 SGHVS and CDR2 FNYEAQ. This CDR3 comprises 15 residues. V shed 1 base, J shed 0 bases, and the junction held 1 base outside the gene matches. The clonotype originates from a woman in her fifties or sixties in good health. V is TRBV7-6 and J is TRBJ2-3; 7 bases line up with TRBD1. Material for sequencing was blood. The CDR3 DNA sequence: TGTGCCAGCAGCTTAGTAGGGGGCAGCACAGATACGCAGTATTTT. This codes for CASSLVGGSTDTQYF.